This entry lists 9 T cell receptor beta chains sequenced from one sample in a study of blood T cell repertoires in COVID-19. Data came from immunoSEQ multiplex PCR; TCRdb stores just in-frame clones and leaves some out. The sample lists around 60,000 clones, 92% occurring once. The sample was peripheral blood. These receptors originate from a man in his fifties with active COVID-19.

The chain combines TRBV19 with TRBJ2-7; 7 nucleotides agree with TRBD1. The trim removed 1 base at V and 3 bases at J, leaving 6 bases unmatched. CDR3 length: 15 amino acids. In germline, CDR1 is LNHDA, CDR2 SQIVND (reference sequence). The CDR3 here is CASSIARAGGYEQYF. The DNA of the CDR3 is TGTGCCAGTAGTATAGCTCGGGCAGGGGGCTACGAGCAGTACTTC.

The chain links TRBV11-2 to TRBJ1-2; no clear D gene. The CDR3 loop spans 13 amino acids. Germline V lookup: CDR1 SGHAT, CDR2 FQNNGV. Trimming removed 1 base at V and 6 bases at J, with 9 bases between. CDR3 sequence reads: CASSLVFRDGYTF. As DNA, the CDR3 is TGTGCCAGCAGCTTAGTATTCCGGGATGGCTACACCTTC.

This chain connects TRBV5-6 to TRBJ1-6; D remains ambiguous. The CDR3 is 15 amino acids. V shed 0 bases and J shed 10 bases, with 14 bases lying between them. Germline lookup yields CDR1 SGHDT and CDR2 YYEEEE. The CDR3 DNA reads TGTGCCAGCAGCTTGGCCAGCCTCGGAGCCTCACCCCTCCACTTT. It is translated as CASSLASLGASPLHF.

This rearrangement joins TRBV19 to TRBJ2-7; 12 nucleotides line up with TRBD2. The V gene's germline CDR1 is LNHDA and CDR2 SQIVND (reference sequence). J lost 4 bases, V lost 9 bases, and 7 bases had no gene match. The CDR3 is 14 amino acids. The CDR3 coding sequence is TGTGCCAGCCGACTAGCGGGAGATATTTACGAGCAGTACTTC. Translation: CASRLAGDIYEQYF.

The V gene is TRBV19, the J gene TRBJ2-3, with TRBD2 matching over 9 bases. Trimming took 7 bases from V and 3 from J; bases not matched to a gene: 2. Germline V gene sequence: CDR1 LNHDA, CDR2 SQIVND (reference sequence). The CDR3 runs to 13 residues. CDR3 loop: CASKLAGTDTQYF. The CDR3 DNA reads TGTGCCAGTAAGCTAGCGGGGACAGATACGCAGTATTTT.

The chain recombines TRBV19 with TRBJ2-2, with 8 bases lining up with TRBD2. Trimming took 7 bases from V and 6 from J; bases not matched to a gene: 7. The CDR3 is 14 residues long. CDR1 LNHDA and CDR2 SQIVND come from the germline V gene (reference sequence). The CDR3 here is CASNNGRAAGELFF. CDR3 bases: TGTGCCAGTAATAACGGGAGGGCCGCCGGGGAGCTGTTTTTT.

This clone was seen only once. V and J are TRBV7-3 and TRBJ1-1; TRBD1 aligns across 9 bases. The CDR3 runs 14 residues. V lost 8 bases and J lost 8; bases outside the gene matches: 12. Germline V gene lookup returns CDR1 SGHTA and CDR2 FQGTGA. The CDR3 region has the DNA TGTGCCAGCGGCCCACAGGGGGCCATTGGGGAAGCTTTCTTT. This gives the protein CASGPQGAIGEAFF.

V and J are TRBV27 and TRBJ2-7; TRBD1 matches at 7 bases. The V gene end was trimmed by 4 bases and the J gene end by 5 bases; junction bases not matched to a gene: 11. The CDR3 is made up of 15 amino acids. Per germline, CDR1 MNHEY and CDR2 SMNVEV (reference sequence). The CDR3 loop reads CASSSPLDRVNEQYF. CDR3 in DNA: TGTGCCAGCAGTTCCCCCCTAGACAGGGTAAACGAGCAGTACTTC.

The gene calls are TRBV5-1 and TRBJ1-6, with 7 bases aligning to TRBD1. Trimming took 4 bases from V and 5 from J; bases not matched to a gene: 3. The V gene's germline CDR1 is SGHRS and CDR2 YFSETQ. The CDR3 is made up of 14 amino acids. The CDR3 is CASSRTGNNSPLHF. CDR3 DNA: TGCGCCAGCAGCCGGACAGGAAATAATTCACCCCTCCACTTT.